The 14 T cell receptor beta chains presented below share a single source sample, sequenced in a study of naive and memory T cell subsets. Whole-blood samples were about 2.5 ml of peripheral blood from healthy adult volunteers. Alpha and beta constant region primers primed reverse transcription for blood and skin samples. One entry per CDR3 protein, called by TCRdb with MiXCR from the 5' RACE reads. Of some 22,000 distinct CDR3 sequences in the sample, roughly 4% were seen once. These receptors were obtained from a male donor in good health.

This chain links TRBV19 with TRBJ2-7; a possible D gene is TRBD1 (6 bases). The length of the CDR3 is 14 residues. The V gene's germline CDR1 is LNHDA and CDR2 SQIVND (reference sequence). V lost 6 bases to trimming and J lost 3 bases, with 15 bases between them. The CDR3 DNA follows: TGTGCCAGTAGCTCCGGGACAATGGGCTACGAGCAGTACTTC. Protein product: CASSSGTMGYEQYF. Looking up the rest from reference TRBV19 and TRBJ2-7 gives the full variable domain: DGGITQSPKYLFRKEGQNVTLSCEQNLNHDAMYWYRQDPGQGLRLIYYSQIVNDFQKGDIAEGYSVSREKKESFPLTVTSAQKNPTAFYLCASSSGTMGYEQYFGPGTRLTVT.

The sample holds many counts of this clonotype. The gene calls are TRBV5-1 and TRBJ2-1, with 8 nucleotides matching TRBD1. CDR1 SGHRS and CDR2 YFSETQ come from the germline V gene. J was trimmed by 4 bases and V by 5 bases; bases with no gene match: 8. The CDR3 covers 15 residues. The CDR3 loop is CASSSDQGAYNEQFF. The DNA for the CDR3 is TGCGCCAGCAGTTCTGATCAGGGGGCGTACAATGAGCAGTTCTTC.

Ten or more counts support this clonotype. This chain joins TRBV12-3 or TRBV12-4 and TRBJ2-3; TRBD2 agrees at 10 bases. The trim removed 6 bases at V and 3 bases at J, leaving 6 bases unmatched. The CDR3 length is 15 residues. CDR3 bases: TGTGCCAGCAGCAAACTAGCGGGGCCGACAGATACGCAGTATTTT. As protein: CASSKLAGPTDTQYF.

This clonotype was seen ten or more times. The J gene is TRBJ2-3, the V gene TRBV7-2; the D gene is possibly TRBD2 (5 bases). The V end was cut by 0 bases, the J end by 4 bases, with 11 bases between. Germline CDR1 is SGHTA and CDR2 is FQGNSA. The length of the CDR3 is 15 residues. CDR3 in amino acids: CASSLALASSDTQYF. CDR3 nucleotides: TGTGCCAGCAGCTTAGCGTTGGCTAGCTCAGATACGCAGTATTTT.

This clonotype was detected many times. This CDR3 reads CASSTGTSGYEQYF. CDR3 nucleotide sequence: TGTGCCAGCAGTACCGGGACTAGCGGCTACGAGCAGTACTTC. The chain uses TRBV27 and TRBJ2-7; 11 bases map to TRBD2. V gave up 5 bases and J gave up 3 bases; unmatched junction bases: 3. This CDR3 is 14 amino acids long. Germline V gene sequence: CDR1 MNHEY, CDR2 SMNVEV (reference sequence).

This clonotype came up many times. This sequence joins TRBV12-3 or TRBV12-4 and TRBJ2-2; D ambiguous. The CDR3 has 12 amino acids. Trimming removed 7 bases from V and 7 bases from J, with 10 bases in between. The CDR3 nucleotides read TGTGCCAGCACCCTTCTCGACGGGGAGCTGTTTTTT. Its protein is CASTLLDGELFF.

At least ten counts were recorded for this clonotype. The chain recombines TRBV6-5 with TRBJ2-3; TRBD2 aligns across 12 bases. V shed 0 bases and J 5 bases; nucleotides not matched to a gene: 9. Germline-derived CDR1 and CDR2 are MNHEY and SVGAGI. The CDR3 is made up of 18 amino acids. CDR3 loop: CASSYSLAGGPDRDTQYF. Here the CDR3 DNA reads TGTGCCAGCAGTTACTCGCTAGCGGGGGGGCCAGACAGAGATACGCAGTATTTT.

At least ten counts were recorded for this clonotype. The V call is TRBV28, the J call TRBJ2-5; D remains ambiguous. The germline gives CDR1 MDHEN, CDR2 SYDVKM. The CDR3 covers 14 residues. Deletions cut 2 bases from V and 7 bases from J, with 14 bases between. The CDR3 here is CASSLPSRVGTQYF. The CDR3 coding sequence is TGTGCCAGCAGTTTACCCAGTAGGGTCGGGACCCAGTACTTC.

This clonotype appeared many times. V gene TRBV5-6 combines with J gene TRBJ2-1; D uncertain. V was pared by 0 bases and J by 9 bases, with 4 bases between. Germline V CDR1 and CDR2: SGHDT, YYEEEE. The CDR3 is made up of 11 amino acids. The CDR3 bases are TGTGCCAGCAGCTTGGTGAGTGAGCAGTTCTTC. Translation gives CASSLVSEQFF.

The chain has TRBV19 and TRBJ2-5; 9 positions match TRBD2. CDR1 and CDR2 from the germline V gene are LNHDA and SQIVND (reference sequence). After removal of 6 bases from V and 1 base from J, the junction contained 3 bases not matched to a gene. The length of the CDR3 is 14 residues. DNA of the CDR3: TGTGCCAGTAGGAAGACTAGCGGCCAAGAGACCCAGTACTTC. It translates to CASRKTSGQETQYF.

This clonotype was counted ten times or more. In DNA form, the CDR3 reads TGCAGCGCCGAAGGGTTGGCCCGCGAGCAAGAGACCCAGTACTTC. Translation gives CSAEGLAREQETQYF. This chain uses TRBV29-1 with TRBJ2-5; D unresolved. Trimming pared 7 bases from V and 2 bases from J, leaving 20 bases between. Germline V gives CDR1 SQVTM, CDR2 ANQGSEA. The CDR3 is made up of 15 amino acids.

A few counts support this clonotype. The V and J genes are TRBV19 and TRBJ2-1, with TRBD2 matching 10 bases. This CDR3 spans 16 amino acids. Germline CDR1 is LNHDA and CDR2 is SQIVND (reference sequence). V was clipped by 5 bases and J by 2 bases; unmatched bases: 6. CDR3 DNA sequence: TGTGCCAGTAGTGGACGGACTAGCGGACCCTACAATGAGCAGTTCTTC. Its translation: CASSGRTSGPYNEQFF.

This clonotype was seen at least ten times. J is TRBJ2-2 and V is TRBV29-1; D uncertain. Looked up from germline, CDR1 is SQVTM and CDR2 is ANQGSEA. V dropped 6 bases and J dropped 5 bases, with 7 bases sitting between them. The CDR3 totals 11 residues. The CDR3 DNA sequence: TGCAGCGTGGAATCGACCGGGGAGCTGTTTTTT. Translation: CSVESTGELFF.

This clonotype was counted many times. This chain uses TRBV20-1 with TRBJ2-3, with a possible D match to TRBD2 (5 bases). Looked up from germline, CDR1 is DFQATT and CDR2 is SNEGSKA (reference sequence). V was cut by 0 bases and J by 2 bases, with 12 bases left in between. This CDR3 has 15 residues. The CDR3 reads CSARDYGVYTDTQYF. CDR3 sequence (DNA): TGCAGTGCTAGAGATTACGGGGTTTACACAGATACGCAGTATTTT.